These 20 T cell receptor beta chains were sequenced from one sample in a study of a mutant IDH1 vaccine in newly diagnosed glioma. As to time point: week 35, safety follow-up. Each dose of the vaccine consisted of 300 ug of mutant IDH1 20-mer peptide, with topical imiquimod. The antigens of these receptors remain unknown. Clones were read by immunoSEQ multiplex PCR, and TCRdb kept only the in-frame ones, dropping some. The repertoire holds tens of thousands of clones, with about 87% as singletons. The source material was PBMCs, sampled from a glioma patient whose treatment included an IDH1 peptide vaccine. The source is a young man with glioma.

The J gene is TRBJ2-7, the V gene TRBV11-2; D could derive from TRBD1 or TRBD2 (5 bases each). The germline V and J ends were trimmed by 3 bases and 1 base, with 7 bases remaining between them. This CDR3 region has 13 residues. The V gene's germline CDR1 is SGHAT and CDR2 FQNNGV. CDR3 protein: CASSLGESYEQYF. In DNA, the CDR3 is TGTGCCAGCAGCTTGGGGGAGTCCTACGAGCAGTACTTC.

The chain has TRBV7-2 and TRBJ2-7; D gene unclear. Trimming pared 1 base from V and 7 bases from J, leaving 8 bases between. This CDR3 contains 12 residues. CDR1 SGHTA and CDR2 FQGNSA come from the germline V gene. CDR3 sequence (DNA): TGTGCCAGCAGCTTAGGCCGCTGGGAGCAGTACTTC. Translated, it gives CASSLGRWEQYF. The full variable domain, in which reference TRBV7-2 and TRBJ2-7 provide the parts outside the CDR3, is GAGVSQSPSNKVTEKGKDVELRCDPISGHTALYWYRQSLGQGLEFLIYFQGNSAPDKSGLPSDRFSAERTGGSVSTLTIQRTQQEDSAVYLCASSLGRWEQYFGPGTRLTVT.

V gene TRBV7-2 combines with J gene TRBJ1-1; unclear D gene. Trimming left V 4 bases short and J 4 bases short, with 7 bases between. The V gene's germline CDR1 is SGHTA and CDR2 FQGNSA. The CDR3 totals 12 residues. CDR3 loop: CASSWSGTEAFF. CDR3 bases: TGTGCCAGCAGCTGGTCCGGCACTGAAGCTTTCTTT.

This clone has only one observation. The rearrangement joins TRBV18 to TRBJ2-3; the D is unclear. Germline values: CDR1 KGHSH, CDR2 LQKENI. The length of the CDR3 is 14 residues. V dropped 1 base and J dropped 2 bases, with 7 bases sitting between them. CDR3 sequence: CASSPQTDTDTQYF. In DNA form, the CDR3 reads TGTGCCAGCTCACCACAGACCGACACAGATACGCAGTATTTT. Looking up the rest from reference TRBV18 and TRBJ2-3 gives the full variable domain: NAGVMQNPRHLVRRRGQEARLRCSPMKGHSHVYWYRQLPEEGLKFMVYLQKENIIDESGMPKERFSAEFPKEGPSILRIQQVVRGDSAAYFCASSPQTDTDTQYFGPGTRLTVL.

Here the CDR3 reads CASSGTGLSSYEQYF. For the CDR3, the DNA is TGCGCCAGCAGCGGAACAGGGCTAAGCTCCTACGAGCAGTACTTC. V and J are TRBV5-1 and TRBJ2-5; D is possibly TRBD1 (6 bases). The DNA end is a closer match to TRBJ2-7, so the J assignment may be wrong. The CDR3 is made up of 15 amino acids. Germline CDR1 reads SGHRS; CDR2 reads YFSETQ.

V and J are TRBV30 and TRBJ2-1; tentative D call: TRBD1 (5 bases). The germline V gene encodes CDR1 GTSNPN and CDR2 SVGIG (reference sequence). The CDR3 totals 12 residues. Trimming stripped 2 bases from V and 9 bases from J, with 11 bases between. CDR3 loop: CAWSPIRGEQFF. CDR3 DNA sequence: TGTGCCTGGAGTCCAATTAGGGGTGAGCAGTTCTTC.

The chain employs TRBV30 and TRBJ1-1; D unclear. The CDR3 spans 14 residues. CDR1 GTSNPN and CDR2 SVGIG come from the germline V gene (reference sequence). Deletions cut 1 base from V and 7 bases from J, with 16 bases between. CDR3 nucleotide sequence: TGTGCCTGGAGTGACGAGGGTAAGGGAGGTGAAGCTTTCTTT. Its protein is CAWSDEGKGGEAFF.

The rearrangement links TRBV15 to TRBJ2-5; D is possibly TRBD1 (6 bases). The CDR3 spans 16 residues. V gave up 3 bases and J gave up 7 bases, with 21 bases separating them. CDR1 is LNHNV and CDR2 is YYDKDF in the germline V gene (reference sequence). CDR3 DNA: TGTGCCACCAGCAGGGAACCAGGGGCTTATCAGGGGACCCAGTACTTC. It codes for CATSREPGAYQGTQYF.

This clone appeared a few times. The chain is built from TRBV7-9 and TRBJ1-5; D unresolved. The CDR3 totals 13 residues. The germline gives CDR1 SEHNR, CDR2 FQNEAQ (reference sequence). Trimming took 8 bases from V and 5 from J, leaving 13 bases between them. The CDR3 region is CASGKDGDQPQHF. The DNA of the CDR3 is TGTGCCAGCGGAAAGGACGGCGATCAGCCCCAGCATTTT.

V is TRBV29-1 and J is TRBJ2-7; D may be TRBD1 or TRBD2 (7 bases each). In germline, CDR1 is SQVTM, CDR2 ANQGSEA. This CDR3 spans 15 amino acids. V dropped 4 bases and J dropped 2 bases, with 18 bases sitting between them. CDR3 loop: CSVVGQGGTAYEQYF. The CDR3 region has the DNA TGCAGCGTTGTAGGCCAGGGGGGGACGGCCTACGAGCAGTACTTC.

This chain's CDR3 is CASSSYRVSSYNEQFF. CDR3 in DNA: TGTGCCAGCAGCTCTTACAGGGTTAGCTCCTACAATGAGCAGTTCTTC. The V call is TRBV7-8, the J call TRBJ2-1; weak D call: TRBD1 (6 bases). CDR1 SGHVS and CDR2 FQNEAQ come from the germline V gene. Between the trimmed V and J ends, which lost 4 bases and 0 bases, there was a span of 13 bases. The CDR3 has 16 amino acids.

The chain has TRBV7-6 and TRBJ2-5; TRBD2 aligns across 10 bases. CDR1 and CDR2 from the germline V gene are SGHVS and FNYEAQ. The CDR3 length is 16 residues. The J segment lost 5 bases and the V segment lost 1 base, leaving 7 bases of the junction unmatched. The CDR3 sequence: CASSLVRLAGDETQYF. The CDR3 bases are TGTGCCAGCAGCTTAGTCCGTCTAGCGGGGGACGAGACCCAGTACTTC.

The rearrangement joins TRBV27 to TRBJ1-4; D is unclear. The germline V and J ends were trimmed by 2 bases and 8 bases, with 12 bases remaining between them. Germline lookup yields CDR1 MNHEY and CDR2 SMNVEV (reference sequence). The CDR3 is 14 residues long. CDR3 residues: CASSLRSSGEKLFF. DNA of the CDR3: TGTGCCAGCAGTTTAAGAAGTTCAGGCGAAAAACTGTTTTTT.

The chain joins TRBV28 to TRBJ1-1; possible D gene TRBD1, 6 bases. CDR1 is MDHEN and CDR2 is SYDVKM in the germline V gene. This CDR3 contains 15 residues. The V end lost 1 base, the J end lost 1 base, and 10 bases lay between the germline ends. The CDR3 reads CASSLLNRANTEAFF. Written as DNA, the CDR3 is TGTGCCAGCAGTTTATTAAACAGGGCGAACACTGAAGCTTTCTTT. Full variable domain (missing parts from reference TRBV28 and TRBJ1-1): DVKVTQSSRYLVKRTGEKVFLECVQDMDHENMFWYRQDPGLGLRLIYFSYDVKMKEKGDIPEGYSVSREKKERFSLILESASTNQTSMYLCASSLLNRANTEAFFGQGTRLTVV.

This sequence joins TRBV10-3 and TRBJ2-2; 8 bases align to TRBD2. With V trimmed by 8 bases and J by 3 bases, 14 bases remained unmatched. This CDR3 is 17 amino acids long. The germline V gene has CDR1 ENHRY and CDR2 SYGVKD. CDR3 protein: CAIGRTERGQYTGELFF. The CDR3 nucleotides are TGTGCCATCGGGAGGACTGAGCGGGGGCAATACACCGGGGAGCTGTTTTTT.

CDR3 DNA: TGTGCCAGTAGTCGGACTAGCGGGAGGGTCTACAATGAGCAGTTCTTC. It encodes CASSRTSGRVYNEQFF. This chain joins TRBV19 and TRBJ2-1; 15 bases match TRBD2. Trimming took 5 bases from V and 3 from J; bases not matched to a gene: 2. CDR1 is LNHDA, CDR2 SQIVND, per germline (reference sequence). The CDR3 runs to 16 residues.

The chain joins TRBV30 to TRBJ2-5, with D uncertain. CDR1 and CDR2 from the germline V gene are GTSNPN and SVGIG (reference sequence). CDR3 size: 13 residues. Deletions cut 2 bases from V and 1 base from J, with 8 bases between. Here the CDR3 DNA reads TGTGCCTGGAGTTTCGAGATCCAAGAGACCCAGTACTTC. Encoded protein: CAWSFEIQETQYF.

The V gene is TRBV5-1, the J gene TRBJ2-2, with 7 nucleotides matching TRBD1. V was clipped by 0 bases and J by 2 bases; unmatched bases: 1. This CDR3 spans 15 amino acids. Germline V lookup: CDR1 SGHRS, CDR2 YFSETQ. For the CDR3, the DNA is TGCGCCAGCAGCTTGGGAGGGGGCAACACCGGGGAGCTGTTTTTT. Protein product: CASSLGGGNTGELFF. Drawing the rest from reference TRBV5-1 and TRBJ2-2, the complete variable domain is KAGVTQTPRYLIKTRGQQVTLSCSPISGHRSVSWYQQTPGQGLQFLFEYFSETQRNKGNFPGRFSGRQFSNSRSEMNVSTLELGDSALYLCASSLGGGNTGELFFGEGSRLTVL.

The chain uses TRBV7-2 and TRBJ2-7; no definite D call. Germline V gene lookup returns CDR1 SGHTA and CDR2 FQGNSA. With 1 base removed from V and 4 bases from J, the gap between germline ends came to 2 bases. This CDR3 has 11 amino acids. The CDR3 protein is CASSLVYEQYF. CDR3 sequence (DNA): TGTGCCAGCAGCTTAGTGTACGAGCAGTACTTC.

The gene calls are TRBV18 and TRBJ1-5; D gene unclear. The germline V gene has CDR1 KGHSH and CDR2 LQKENI. V lost 0 bases and J lost 0, with 12 bases in between. The CDR3 sequence is 17 residues long. The CDR3 loop reads CASSPPKISGSNQPQHF. In DNA form, the CDR3 reads TGTGCCAGCTCACCACCGAAAATTAGTGGTAGCAATCAGCCCCAGCATTTT.